The clone carrying this TCR beta chain was seen just once. An end of the junction differs from the germline gene, which may be a read error. The CDR3 totals 16 residues. Per germline, CDR1 SGHNT and CDR2 YYREEE (reference sequence). This entry is derived from a study of blood T cell repertoires in COVID-19. Libraries were prepared by immunoSEQ multiplex PCR; TCRdb keeps only in-frame clonotypes and omits some of them. The sample includes around 290,000 clones, around nine tenths of them seen just once. Residents of 24 US areas, aged roughly 18 to 89 years, made up the participants. The chain is built from TRBV5-4 and TRBJ2-4, with 7 bases matching TRBD1. Material for sequencing was PBMCs or T cells enriched from blood (not recorded which). This receptor was taken from a woman aged 60 to 75 in a cohort exposed to, infected with or recovered from COVID-19 (not recorded which). This CDR3 reads CASSPKGALARNIQYF. Written as DNA, the CDR3 is TGTGCCAGCAGCCCCAAGGGGGCCCTAGCCAGAAACATTCAGTACTTC.